These T cell receptor beta chains were read from a single sample in a study of T cells in Graves' hyperthyroidism and ophthalmopathy. TCRdb analysed the multiplex PCR reads with MiXCR anew, one entry per CDR3 protein. Of roughly 260,000 distinct CDR3 sequences listed, 13% to 15% are singletons. The source material was blood. Receptor source: a woman aged 40 to 55 with Graves' hyperthyroidism that later progressed to Graves' ophthalmopathy. CDR3s include the opening cysteine and the closing phenylalanine or tryptophan. A D gene is named only where the DNA matches it firmly. Part of the rows lack a size; the others show once, few, many or a class for expanded clones.

abundance | j_gene | d_gene | v_gene | len | CDR3nt | CDR3aa
many | TRBJ2-5 | . | TRBV20-1 | 10 | TGCAGTGTCCCCGGAGCCAAAGAGTACTTC | CSVPGAKEYF
. | TRBJ2-7 | TRBD2 | TRBV28 | 18 | TGTGCCAGCAGTTCCCCTGGGGATCTAGCGGGAAGCGGCTACGAGCAGTACTTC | CASSSPGDLAGSGYEQYF
many | TRBJ2-5 | . | TRBV28 | 15 | TGTGCCAGCAGTTCTCTCGGGACTCGCGACGAGACCCAGTACTTC | CASSSLGTRDETQYF
many | TRBJ1-3 | TRBD1 | TRBV28 | 13 | TGTGCCACAGGACAGGGAAACGGAAACACCATATATTTT | CATGQGNGNTIYF
many | TRBJ2-7 | . | TRBV27 | 13 | TGTGCCAGCAGACCGGACACTACCTACGAGCAGTACTTC | CASRPDTTYEQYF
many | TRBJ2-1 | . | TRBV20-1 | 15 | TGCAGTGCTAGAGATCGGACCCGCTCCTACAATGAGCAGTTCTTC | CSARDRTRSYNEQFF
many | TRBJ2-7 | TRBD2 | TRBV28 | 15 | TGTGCCAGCAGTTTATTCGGGACTAGCGGGAGTCGGCAGTACTTC | CASSLFGTSGSRQYF
. | TRBJ1-2 | TRBD1 | TRBV19 | 13 | TGTGCCAGTAGTACGCCCGACAGGGGCGGCTACACCTTC | CASSTPDRGGYTF
many | TRBJ1-2 | . | TRBV11-2 | 13 | TGTGCCAGCAGCCATGGGACACCGTATGGCTACACCTTC | CASSHGTPYGYTF
. | TRBJ2-7 | . | TRBV11-2 | 12 | TGTGCCAGCAGCTTCCCTTTCTACGAGCAGTACTTC | CASSFPFYEQYF
. | TRBJ1-5 | . | TRBV28 | 13 | TGTGCCAGCAGCCGTCTGGACAATCAGCCCCAGCATTTT | CASSRLDNQPQHF
many | TRBJ2-5 | TRBD2 | TRBV9 | 15 | TGTGCCAGCAGCGTAGTTAGCGGGAGTTCGGAGACCCAGTACTTC | CASSVVSGSSETQYF
. | TRBJ1-5 | . | TRBV28 | 15 | TGTGCCAGCAGTCCGTGGGGGGGAGGGAATCAGCCCCAGCATTTT | CASSPWGGGNQPQHF
. | TRBJ1-4 | . | TRBV5-1 | 12 | TGCGCCAGCAGTTCCGACAGGGAAAAACTGTTTTTT | CASSSDREKLFF
medium-sized | TRBJ2-5 | . | TRBV2 | 13 | TGTGCCAGCAGTGAAGGCGCCCATGAGACCCAGTACTTC | CASSEGAHETQYF
many | TRBJ1-6 | TRBD1 | TRBV3-1 | 14 | TGTGCCAGCAGCCCCAGACAGGGCAATTCACCCCTCCACTTT | CASSPRQGNSPLHF
. | TRBJ2-7 | TRBD2 | TRBV6-5 | 18 | TGTGCCAGCAGTTACCGACGGACTAGCGGGAGTCTCTCCTACGAGCAGTACTTC | CASSYRRTSGSLSYEQYF
many | TRBJ2-1 | TRBD2 | TRBV19 | 13 | TGTGCCAGTACTGCGGGAGCTATAAATGAGCAGTTCTTC | CASTAGAINEQFF
many | TRBJ2-2 | . | TRBV2 | 14 | TGTGCCAGCAGACGACTGGGCGTAGCCGGGGAGCTGTTTTTT | CASRRLGVAGELFF
. | TRBJ2-1 | . | TRBV19 | 14 | TGTGCCAGTAGTATCCAGGGGGGGTACAATGAGCAGTTCTTC | CASSIQGGYNEQFF
many | TRBJ1-1 | . | TRBV28 | 17 | TGTGCCAGCAGTTTATGGGCCGACAGAAACCTCGGAACTGAAGCTTTCTTT | CASSLWADRNLGTEAFF
. | TRBJ2-7 | . | TRBV29-1 | 13 | TGCAGCGTTAGTTGGGGCAGGGAGTACGAGCAGTACTTC | CSVSWGREYEQYF
many | TRBJ1-5 | . | TRBV12-3/TRBV12-4 | 17 | TGTGCCAGCAGTTTCGCGGGGGCGCAGCTTAGCAATCAGCCCCAGCATTTT | CASSFAGAQLSNQPQHF
many | TRBJ2-1 | TRBD2 | TRBV12-3/TRBV12-4 | 16 | TGTGCCAGCATCCCCGGGGGGGGAGGGATCCGCAATGAGCAGTTCTTC | CASIPGGGGIRNEQFF
many | TRBJ1-2 | . | TRBV29-1 | 13 | TGCAGCGTAATGCAGGGGAAAAACTATGGCTACACCTTC | CSVMQGKNYGYTF
. | TRBJ2-7 | . | TRBV27 | 14 | TGTGCCAGCAGCCCCTCCCCGTCGTACTACGAGCAGTACTTC | CASSPSPSYYEQYF
. | TRBJ2-2 | . | TRBV20-1 | 16 | TGCAGTGCTCCCTTAAGCTTAGCGGAGCACACCGGGGAGCTGTTTTTT | CSAPLSLAEHTGELFF
many | TRBJ1-5 | . | TRBV10-3 | 13 | TGTGCCACAGAGGAAGGGAGCAATCAGCCCCAGCATTTT | CATEEGSNQPQHF
many | TRBJ2-3 | . | TRBV5-1 | 12 | TGCGCCAGCAGCTTCAGGGCAGATACGCAGTATTTT | CASSFRADTQYF
. | TRBJ1-3 | . | TRBV6-5 | 14 | TGTGCCAGCAGTTACGCAGGGCGGGGAAACACCATATATTTT | CASSYAGRGNTIYF
many | TRBJ2-1 | TRBD2 | TRBV12-3/TRBV12-4 | 21 | TGTGCCAGCAGTCCGGGACTAGCGGGATCCTCGGGATCTAGGGTTTACAATGAGCAGTTCTTC | CASSPGLAGSSGSRVYNEQFF
many | TRBJ1-1 | TRBD1 | TRBV19 | 14 | TGTGCCAGTAGTATGGGACAGGGAGTTTCTGAAGCTTTCTTT | CASSMGQGVSEAFF
many | TRBJ2-7 | TRBD1 | TRBV28 | 16 | TGTGCCAGCAGAAACGACAGGGGGCTCAAGTTTTACGAGCAGTACTTC | CASRNDRGLKFYEQYF
. | TRBJ2-7 | . | TRBV5-6 | 13 | TGTGCCAGCAGCCCCGGTCCCCCCTACGAGCAGTACTTC | CASSPGPPYEQYF
few | TRBJ1-5 | TRBD1 | TRBV7-8 | 16 | TGTGCCAGCAGCCCCGACAGGGTGGTGAGGAATCAGCCCCAGCATTTT | CASSPDRVVRNQPQHF
many | TRBJ2-1 | . | TRBV20-1 | 13 | TGCAGTGCTAGAGATTATGAGTACAATGAGCAGTTCTTC | CSARDYEYNEQFF
many | TRBJ1-1 | . | TRBV28 | 13 | TGTGCCAGCAGACGCCGGTTGAACACTGAAGCTTTCTTT | CASRRRLNTEAFF
many | TRBJ2-7 | TRBD2 | TRBV20-1 | 15 | TGCAGTGCCTCACTAGCGGGAGGGCCGGCCTACGAGCAGTACTTC | CSASLAGGPAYEQYF
few | TRBJ1-4 | . | TRBV19 | 19 | TGTGCCAGTACCACTGGCGGACGGACCGCCTTTGCAACTAATGAAAAACTGTTTTTT | CASTTGGRTAFATNEKLFF
few | TRBJ2-1 | . | TRBV18 | 13 | TGTGCCAGCTCACCATCCCGGAACAATGAGCAGTTCTTC | CASSPSRNNEQFF
many | TRBJ2-3 | . | TRBV19 | 14 | TGTGCCAGTAGTATAGGTGGCGCCTCAGATACGCAGTATTTT | CASSIGGASDTQYF
many | TRBJ2-7 | TRBD1 | TRBV19 | 13 | TGTGCCAGTGGACGGACAGGAGACTACGAGCAGTACTTC | CASGRTGDYEQYF
. | TRBJ2-7 | TRBD1 | TRBV6-1 | 13 | TGTGCCAGCAGGACAGGGGGAATCGTCGAGCAGTACTTC | CASRTGGIVEQYF
. | TRBJ1-1 | TRBD1 | TRBV4-1 | 14 | TGCGCCAGCTGCCAACCTACAGGGGGCACTGAAGCTTTCTTT | CASCQPTGGTEAFF
. | TRBJ2-5 | TRBD2 | TRBV19 | 16 | TGTGCCAGTAGTTTCCCGGGACTAGCGAACGAAGAGACCCAGTACTTC | CASSFPGLANEETQYF
many | TRBJ1-3 | TRBD1 | TRBV18 | 16 | TGTGCCAGCTCACAACTGACAGGGACCTCTGGAAACACCATATATTTT | CASSQLTGTSGNTIYF
medium-sized | TRBJ2-1 | TRBD2 | TRBV5-1 | 16 | TGCGCCAGCAGCTTCGGACTAGCGGATGTCTACAATGAGCAGTTCTTC | CASSFGLADVYNEQFF
many | TRBJ2-5 | TRBD1 | TRBV2 | 14 | TGTGCCACCCACCGACAGGGGGCTTGGGAGACCCAGTACTTC | CATHRQGAWETQYF
few | TRBJ2-7 | . | TRBV4-2 | 14 | TGTGCCAGCAGCCAAGATGTAGCCTCTTACGAGCAGTACTTC | CASSQDVASYEQYF
many | TRBJ2-7 | . | TRBV5-1 | 14 | TGCGCCAGCAGCTTCTCCGGCTTCTCCTACGAGCAGTACTTC | CASSFSGFSYEQYF
. | TRBJ2-4 | . | TRBV4-1 | 17 | TGCGCCAGCAGCCAAGATAGACAGACTATAGCCAAAAACATTCAGGACTTC | CASSQDRQTIAKNIQDF
many | TRBJ2-7 | TRBD1 | TRBV20-1 | 15 | TGCAGTGCTCCCCCAACAGGGGGCCTTACCTACGAGCAGTACTTC | CSAPPTGGLTYEQYF
many | TRBJ2-7 | . | TRBV7-8 | 14 | TGTGCCAGCAGCCCCAGAGGGGCCGCCAACGAGCAGTACTTC | CASSPRGAANEQYF
. | TRBJ2-5 | . | TRBV30 | 15 | TGTGCCTGGAGTGTACTTTCATTATATCAAGAGACCCAGTACTTC | CAWSVLSLYQETQYF
. | TRBJ2-6 | TRBD1 | TRBV15 | 17 | TGTGCCACCAGCAGAGACCGACAGGGGGCCGGGGCCAACGTCCTGACTTTC | CATSRDRQGAGANVLTF
many | TRBJ2-7 | . | TRBV6-5 | 14 | TGTGCCAGCAGTTACCCCGACTCCTCCTACGAGCAGTACTTC | CASSYPDSSYEQYF
. | TRBJ2-5 | . | TRBV7-3 | 15 | TGTGCCAGCAGCTTAACCTTAGGGGGACAAGAGACCCAGTACTTC | CASSLTLGGQETQYF
. | TRBJ2-3 | . | TRBV28 | 16 | TGTGCCAGCAGCCACGAGGGGGAGGTGGCCACAGATACGCAGTATTTT | CASSHEGEVATDTQYF
many | TRBJ2-1 | TRBD2 | TRBV2 | 18 | TGTGCCAGCACCCCCGCGTCGTTAGCGGGAGGCCACTACAATGAGCAGTTCTTC | CASTPASLAGGHYNEQFF
. | TRBJ1-1 | TRBD1 | TRBV7-8 | 16 | TGTGCCAGCAGCTTAGCAAAGGACAGGGGGCGGACTGAAGCTTTCTTT | CASSLAKDRGRTEAFF